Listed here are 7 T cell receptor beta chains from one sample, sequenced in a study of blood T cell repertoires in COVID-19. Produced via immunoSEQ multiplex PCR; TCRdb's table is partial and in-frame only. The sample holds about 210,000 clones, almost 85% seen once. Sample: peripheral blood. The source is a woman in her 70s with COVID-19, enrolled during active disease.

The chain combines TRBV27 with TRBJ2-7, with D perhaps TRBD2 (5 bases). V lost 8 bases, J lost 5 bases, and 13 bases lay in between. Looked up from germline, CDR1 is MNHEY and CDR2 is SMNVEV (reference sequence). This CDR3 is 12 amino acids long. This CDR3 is CASRDPRDEQYF. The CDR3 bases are TGTGCCAGCCGTGACCCGCGGGACGAGCAGTACTTC.

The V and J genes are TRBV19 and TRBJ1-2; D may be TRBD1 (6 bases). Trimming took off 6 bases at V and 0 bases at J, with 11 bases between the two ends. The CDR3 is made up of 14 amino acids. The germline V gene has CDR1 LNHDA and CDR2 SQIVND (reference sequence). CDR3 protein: CASRTGGSNYGYTF. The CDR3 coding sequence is TGTGCCAGTAGGACGGGGGGCTCTAACTATGGCTACACCTTC.

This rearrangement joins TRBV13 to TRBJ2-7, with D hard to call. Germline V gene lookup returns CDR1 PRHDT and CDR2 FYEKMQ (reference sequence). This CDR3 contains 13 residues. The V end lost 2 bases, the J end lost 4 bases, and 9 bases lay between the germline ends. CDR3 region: CASSLTSVYEQYF. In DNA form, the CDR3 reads TGTGCCAGCAGCTTAACCAGCGTATACGAGCAGTACTTC. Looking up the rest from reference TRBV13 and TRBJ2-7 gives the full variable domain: AAGVIQSPRHLIKEKRETATLKCYPIPRHDTVYWYQQGPGQDPQFLISFYEKMQSDKGSIPDRFSAQQFSDYHSELNMSSLELGDSALYFCASSLTSVYEQYFGPGTRLTVT.

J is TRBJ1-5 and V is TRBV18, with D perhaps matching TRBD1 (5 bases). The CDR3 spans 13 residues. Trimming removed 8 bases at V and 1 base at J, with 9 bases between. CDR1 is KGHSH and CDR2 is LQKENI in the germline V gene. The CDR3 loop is CASRKGSNQPQHF. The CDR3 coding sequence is TGTGCCAGCCGTAAGGGGAGCAATCAGCCCCAGCATTTT. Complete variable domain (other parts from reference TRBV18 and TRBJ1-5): NAGVMQNPRHLVRRRGQEARLRCSPMKGHSHVYWYRQLPEEGLKFMVYLQKENIIDESGMPKERFSAEFPKEGPSILRIQQVVRGDSAAYFCASRKGSNQPQHFGDGTRLSIL.

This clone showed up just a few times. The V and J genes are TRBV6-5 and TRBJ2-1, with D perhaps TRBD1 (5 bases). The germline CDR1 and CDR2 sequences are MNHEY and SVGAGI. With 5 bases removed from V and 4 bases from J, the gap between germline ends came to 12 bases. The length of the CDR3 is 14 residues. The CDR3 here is CASSPRRQYNEQFF. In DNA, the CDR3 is TGTGCCAGCAGTCCCCGCCGACAGTACAATGAGCAGTTCTTC.

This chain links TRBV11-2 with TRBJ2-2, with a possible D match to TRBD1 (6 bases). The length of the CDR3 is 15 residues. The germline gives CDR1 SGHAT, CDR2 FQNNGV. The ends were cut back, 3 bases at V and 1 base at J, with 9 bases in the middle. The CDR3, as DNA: TGTGCCAGCAGCTTCAGGGGATTGAACACCGGGGAGCTGTTTTTT. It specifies CASSFRGLNTGELFF.

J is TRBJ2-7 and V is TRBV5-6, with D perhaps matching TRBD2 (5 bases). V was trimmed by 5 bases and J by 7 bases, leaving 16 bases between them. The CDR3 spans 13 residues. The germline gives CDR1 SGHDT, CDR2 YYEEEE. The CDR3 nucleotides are TGTGCCAGCAGTTCGACTAATTCGGGAGAGCAGTACTTC. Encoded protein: CASSSTNSGEQYF.